This TCR beta chain was profiled in a study of T cells after yellow fever vaccination. Study-wide background: It was SMART-Seq v4 Ultra Low Input that prepared the fractions with low cell numbers.

CDR3 length: 15 amino acids. Germline lookup yields CDR1 SGHRS and CDR2 YFSETQ. The ends were cut back, 4 bases at V and 6 bases at J, with 17 bases in the middle. With regard to this clonotype: Its antigen is unidentified.

TCRdb fed the 5' RACE reads into MiXCR, producing one record per CDR3 protein. This table holds about 330,000 distinct CDR3 sequences, about 4% found once. Study observations and caveats: Some clonotypes were seen in both the CD4 and the CD8 compartments. These made up a small share and likely arose from convergent recombination. Booster sampling recovered most clones from primary vaccination (approximately 96% CD4, around 88% CD8). A weaker secondary response peaked on day 5, the primary on day 15.

The specimen comprised PBMCs, sampled 5 days after the yellow fever booster vaccination. The chain recombines TRBV5-1 with TRBJ1-5, with D tentatively TRBD1 (5 bases). The receptor's source is a man in his late teens or twenties who received the YFV17D yellow fever vaccine. The CDR3 DNA is TGCGCCAGCAGCCAGGATGGGGCGCGGGTTCAGCCCCAGCATTTT. It encodes CASSQDGARVQPQHF.